This note documents a single T cell receptor beta chain sequence. Libraries were prepared by immunoSEQ multiplex PCR; TCRdb keeps only in-frame clonotypes and omits some of them. The table records fewer than 200,000 clones, 88% of them present only once. Germline assignment: CDR1 MDHEN and CDR2 SYDVKM. The CDR3 loop spans 14 amino acids. Trimming took 3 bases from V and 6 from J, leaving 9 bases between them. The source of the sample is a study of T cell responses to AZD1222 COVID-19 vaccine. This chain connects TRBV28 to TRBJ1-6; D remains unclear. The source was peripheral blood, collected 28 days after the second AZD1222 dose. The sequence derives from an adult who received the AZD1222 COVID-19 vaccine. CDR3 bases: TGTGCCAGCAGTTTTAGCCGGACTAATTCACCCCTCCACTTT. It translates to CASSFSRTNSPLHF. Using reference TRBV28 and TRBJ1-6 for the parts outside the CDR3, the full variable domain is DVKVTQSSRYLVKRTGEKVFLECVQDMDHENMFWYRQDPGLGLRLIYFSYDVKMKEKGDIPEGYSVSREKKERFSLILESASTNQTSMYLCASSFSRTNSPLHFGNGTRLTVT.